Below are 28 T cell receptor beta chains sequenced from a single sample in a study of PD-L1 blockade in urothelial cancer (dated by TCRdb to 2017 to 2019). The protocol used for the library was the immunoSEQ multiplex PCR assay. TCRdb provides this immuneACCESS table in a form limited to in-frame rearrangements. Some clones are lacking; in checked studies, under half of them reflect an unresolved V gene, and why the rest are absent is not known. In this sample the table shows 35,000 to 45,000 clones, more than 65% of which occur a single time. Clones ranked in the top ten supply approximately 3.4% of the sample. This sample comprised PBMCs, obtained around atezolizumab (anti-PD-L1) treatment. These receptors came from a man between 65 and 85 years old with urothelial cancer.

The rearrangement links TRBV5-4 to TRBJ2-3, with D possibly being TRBD2 (6 bases). V was clipped by 4 bases and J by 4 bases, with 19 bases between them. In germline, CDR1 is SGHNT, CDR2 YYREEE (reference sequence). CDR3 size: 16 residues. The CDR3 protein is CASSPRGKGLPDTQYF. Here the CDR3 DNA reads TGTGCCAGCAGCCCTCGCGGGAAGGGGCTCCCAGATACGCAGTATTTT.

The chain couples TRBV7-9 to TRBJ2-2, with D uncertain. The CDR3 contains 12 residues. Trimming shortened V by 8 bases and J by 1 base, and 5 bases separated the two germline ends. CDR1 and CDR2 (germline): SEHNR, FQNEAQ (reference sequence). Here the CDR3 DNA reads TGTGCCAGCCGCGAGAACACCGGGGAGCTGTTTTTT. Translating it yields CASRENTGELFF. The full variable domain, with the rest looked up from reference TRBV7-9 and TRBJ2-2, is DTGVSQNPRHKITKRGQNVTFRCDPISEHNRLYWYRQTLGQGPEFLTYFQNEAQLEKSRLLSDRFSAERPKGSFSTLEIQRTEQGDSAMYLCASRENTGELFFGEGSRLTVL.

J is TRBJ2-1 and V is TRBV5-1, with 12 positions matching TRBD2. V shed 2 bases and J 10 bases; nucleotides not matched to a gene: 4. Germline V gives CDR1 SGHRS, CDR2 YFSETQ. The CDR3 consists of 14 residues. The CDR3 bases are TGCGCCAGCAGCTTCAGACTAGCGGGAGCCGAGCAGTTCTTC. This sequence encodes CASSFRLAGAEQFF.

This chain links TRBV28 with TRBJ2-7; 10 bases align to TRBD1. There are 19 residues in the CDR3. J was trimmed by 3 bases and V by 3 bases; bases with no gene match: 17. Looked up from germline, CDR1 is MDHEN and CDR2 is SYDVKM. DNA of the CDR3: TGTGCCAGCAGTTTTTACCGGGACAGGGGAATGAGGGGACACTACGAGCAGTACTTC. Translating it yields CASSFYRDRGMRGHYEQYF.

This clone showed up just once. V and J are TRBV30 and TRBJ2-1; 10 nucleotides agree with TRBD1. Losses at the gene ends were 3 bases for V and 4 bases for J; bases not matched to a gene: 9. CDR1 GTSNPN and CDR2 SVGIG come from the germline V gene (reference sequence). This CDR3 contains 16 residues. The CDR3 DNA reads as TGTGCCTGGAGCTCGCGACAGGGGGCTAATTACAATGAGCAGTTCTTC. Encoded protein: CAWSSRQGANYNEQFF.

The chain employs TRBV7-2 and TRBJ1-1, with D hard to call. V was trimmed by 1 base and J by 1 base, leaving 7 bases between them. Germline loops: CDR1 SGHTA, CDR2 FQGNSA. This CDR3 has 14 amino acids. DNA of the CDR3: TGTGCCAGCAGCTTAGTGAGGGAGAACACTGAAGCTTTCTTT. It specifies CASSLVRENTEAFF.

This rearrangement joins TRBV4-3 to TRBJ2-1; no clear D. V was shortened by 0 bases and J by 6 bases, with 15 bases between the two germline ends. Germline V gives CDR1 LGHNA, CDR2 YSLEER. The CDR3 runs 16 residues. CDR3 bases: TGCGCCAGCAGCCAAGATTTTTCGAACAGAGTCAATGAGCAGTTCTTC. Translating it yields CASSQDFSNRVNEQFF.

This chain connects TRBV10-1 to TRBJ2-5, with D possibly matching TRBD1 (6 bases). V lost 3 bases and J lost 3, with 8 bases in between. This CDR3 spans 13 amino acids. CDR1 is WNHNN and CDR2 is SYGVQD in the germline V gene (reference sequence). CDR3 in amino acids: CASSEKGEETQYF. CDR3 in DNA: TGCGCCAGCAGTGAAAAGGGGGAAGAGACCCAGTACTTC.

The chain carries TRBV30 and TRBJ1-1, with no clear D. Germline V gives CDR1 GTSNPN, CDR2 SVGIG (reference sequence). CDR3 length: 13 residues. Between the trimmed V and J ends, which lost 3 bases and 1 base, there was a span of 9 bases. CDR3 nucleotide sequence: TGTGCCTGGAGGGCCGCATCGAACACTGAAGCTTTCTTT. Translating gives CAWRAASNTEAFF. Full variable domain (remainder filled in from reference TRBV30 and TRBJ1-1): SQTIHQWPATLVQPVGSPLSLECTVEGTSNPNLYWYRQAAGRGLQLLFYSVGIGQISSEVPQNLSASRPQDRQFILSSKKLLLSDSGFYLCAWRAASNTEAFFGQGTRLTVV.

CDR3 residues: CASSQDYSSNQPQHF. The CDR3 nucleotides are TGCGCCAGCAGCCAAGACTACAGCAGCAATCAGCCCCAGCATTTT. The chain uses TRBV4-1 and TRBJ1-5, with unresolved D. V lost 0 bases and J lost 1, with 7 bases in between. Germline V gene data show CDR1 as MGHRA and CDR2 as YSYEKL. CDR3 length: 15 residues.

The rearrangement links TRBV27 to TRBJ1-6, with D unclear. CDR1 MNHEY and CDR2 SMNVEV come from the germline V gene (reference sequence). The CDR3 has 13 residues. The V end lost 5 bases, the J end lost 10 bases, and 12 bases lay between the germline ends. CDR3 bases: TGTGCCAGCAGTCCCAGACACGAATCACCCCTCCACTTT. Protein: CASSPRHESPLHF.

This clone is deemed medium-sized (0.01 to 0.1%). The DNA for the CDR3 is TGCGCCAGCAGCCGCAAGATGAGTGTCCAAGAGACCCAGTACTTC. Translation: CASSRKMSVQETQYF. V and J are TRBV4-1 and TRBJ2-5; D uncertain. V lost 4 bases and J lost 1, with 13 bases in between. Germline CDR1 and CDR2: MGHRA and YSYEKL. The CDR3 covers 15 residues.

This rearrangement joins TRBV6-1 to TRBJ2-7; 12 bases line up with TRBD2. Per germline, CDR1 MNHNS and CDR2 SASEGT. This CDR3 contains 17 residues. Losses at the gene ends were 2 bases for V and 5 bases for J; bases not matched to a gene: 10. The CDR3 region is CASSERASGRARDEQYF. CDR3 in DNA: TGTGCCAGCAGTGAACGGGCTAGCGGGAGGGCCCGCGACGAGCAGTACTTC.

The chain uses TRBV2 and TRBJ1-1; D is ambiguous. The CDR3 length is 11 residues. V was trimmed by 5 bases and J by 2 bases, leaving 3 bases between them. Germline CDR1 SNHLY, CDR2 FYNNEI. The CDR3: CASSPNTEAFF. CDR3 nucleotides: TGTGCCAGCAGTCCTAACACTGAAGCTTTCTTT.

The chain carries TRBV6-1 and TRBJ1-1; TRBD1 agrees at 7 bases. V was pared by 6 bases and J by 7 bases, with 14 bases of the junction left unmatched. Germline CDR1 is MNHNS and CDR2 is SASEGT. The length of the CDR3 is 15 residues. The CDR3 nucleotides are TGTGCCAGCAGGACCCTGGGGACAGCGGTCCATGAAGCTTTCTTT. Translation gives CASRTLGTAVHEAFF.

The chain recombines TRBV5-1 with TRBJ1-1; D is ambiguous. Germline loops: CDR1 SGHRS, CDR2 YFSETQ. V was clipped by 2 bases and J by 5 bases, with 10 bases between them. This CDR3 spans 13 amino acids. In DNA, the CDR3 is TGCGCCAGCAGCTTCCGGGGTGGTACTGAAGCTTTCTTT. Protein sequence: CASSFRGGTEAFF.

The chain is built from TRBV4-2 and TRBJ1-5; TRBD1 aligns across 8 bases. The CDR3 loop spans 16 amino acids. The V gene's germline CDR1 is LGHNA and CDR2 YNFKEQ. J was trimmed by 5 bases and V by 0 bases; bases with no gene match: 6. CDR3 in DNA: TGTGCCAGCAGCCAAGAGGGAACAGGGGGGGATCAGCCCCAGCATTTT. It translates to CASSQEGTGGDQPQHF.

This rearrangement joins TRBV2 to TRBJ2-2; 15 bases map to TRBD2. The CDR3 is made up of 15 amino acids. Trimming at V came to 6 bases and at J to 4 bases, leaving 0 bases not matched to a gene. The V gene's germline CDR1 is SNHLY and CDR2 FYNNEI. The CDR3 coding sequence is TGTGCCAGCAGGGGACTAGCGGGAGGCACCGGGGAGCTGTTTTTT. Translating gives CASRGLAGGTGELFF. Filled out from reference TRBV2 and TRBJ2-2, the complete variable domain reads EPEVTQTPSHQVTQMGQEVILRCVPISNHLYFYWYRQILGQKVEFLVSFYNNEISEKSEIFDDQFSVERPDGSNFTLKIRSTKLEDSAMYFCASRGLAGGTGELFFGEGSRLTVL.

This clone was counted a few times. The rearrangement joins TRBV7-9 to TRBJ1-6; weak D call: TRBD1 (5 bases). Germline values: CDR1 SEHNR, CDR2 FQNEAQ (reference sequence). Trimming left V 2 bases short and J 12 bases short, with 11 bases between. The CDR3 extends over 13 amino acids. The CDR3: CASSLRDSRPLHF. The CDR3 nucleotides are TGTGCCAGCAGCTTACGAGACAGCAGACCCCTCCACTTT. Looking up the rest from reference TRBV7-9 and TRBJ1-6 gives the full variable domain: DTGVSQNPRHKITKRGQNVTFRCDPISEHNRLYWYRQTLGQGPEFLTYFQNEAQLEKSRLLSDRFSAERPKGSFSTLEIQRTEQGDSAMYLCASSLRDSRPLHFGNGTRLTVT.

The chain employs TRBV29-1 and TRBJ2-7; D remains ambiguous. With 4 bases removed from V and 0 bases from J, the gap between germline ends came to 10 bases. Germline CDR1 is SQVTM and CDR2 is ANQGSEA. This CDR3 spans 13 amino acids. Here the CDR3 reads CSVVLGSSYEQYF. The CDR3, as DNA: TGCAGCGTTGTTCTAGGTAGCTCCTACGAGCAGTACTTC.

A word on this clone: At one end the junction does not follow the germline gene, possibly because of a read error. J is TRBJ1-2 and V is TRBV27; 10 nucleotides match TRBD1. Germline-derived CDR1 and CDR2 are MNHEY and SMNVEV (reference sequence). The CDR3 contains 15 residues. The CDR3 sequence is CASSPRDRGTNGCTF. DNA for the CDR3: TGTGCCAGCAGTCCTAGGGACAGGGGAACAAATGGCTGCACCTTC.

The chain joins TRBV18 to TRBJ2-5; 8 bases map to TRBD2. Germline V lookup: CDR1 KGHSH, CDR2 LQKENI. There are 16 residues in the CDR3. V was clipped by 4 bases and J by 2 bases; unmatched bases: 9. Here the CDR3 DNA reads TGTGCCAGCTCACGACGGATCACTAGCGGACAAGAGACCCAGTACTTC. Encoded protein: CASSRRITSGQETQYF. Supplemented by reference TRBV18 and TRBJ2-5, the full variable domain reads NAGVMQNPRHLVRRRGQEARLRCSPMKGHSHVYWYRQLPEEGLKFMVYLQKENIIDESGMPKERFSAEFPKEGPSILRIQQVVRGDSAAYFCASSRRITSGQETQYFGPGTRLLVL.

This clone has just a few counts. The chain has TRBV19 and TRBJ1-1; 7 bases line up with TRBD1. J gave up 4 bases and V 5 bases, and 10 bases lay outside the gene matches. This CDR3 comprises 15 residues. Germline loops: CDR1 LNHDA, CDR2 SQIVND (reference sequence). The CDR3 region is CASSGRTGKGTEAFF. CDR3 coding DNA: TGTGCCAGTAGTGGCCGGACAGGAAAGGGCACTGAAGCTTTCTTT.

The chain has TRBV19 and TRBJ2-2, with D possibly TRBD2 on 7 matching bases. CDR1 and CDR2 from the germline V gene are LNHDA and SQIVND (reference sequence). Trimming pared 5 bases from V and 0 bases from J, leaving 10 bases between. The CDR3 is 15 residues long. The CDR3 bases are TGTGCCAGTAGTGGGGGGGCGGCGAACACCGGGGAGCTGTTTTTT. Its protein product is CASSGGAANTGELFF.

This clone was seen a single time. The chain carries TRBV15 and TRBJ2-3, with 10 bases lining up with TRBD1. The germline gives CDR1 LNHNV, CDR2 YYDKDF (reference sequence). J gave up 2 bases and V 0 bases, and 5 bases lay outside the gene matches. The CDR3 sequence is 17 residues long. CDR3 sequence reads: CATSRDWDRGITDTQYF. The CDR3 DNA sequence: TGTGCCACCAGCAGAGATTGGGACAGGGGAATCACAGATACGCAGTATTTT.

This clone was seen only a few times. The rearrangement uses TRBV19 and TRBJ1-5, with 7 bases that match TRBD1. The CDR3 loop spans 16 amino acids. V lost 6 bases to trimming and J lost 6 bases; unmatched junction nucleotides: 14. Germline CDR1 is LNHDA and CDR2 is SQIVND (reference sequence). The CDR3, as DNA: TGTGCCAGTAGAGGAGGCGTAGGGGGCCGGGGTCAGCCCCAGCATTTT. Protein product: CASRGGVGGRGQPQHF.

This clone appeared once. The J gene is TRBJ1-3, the V gene TRBV9; D is unresolved. This CDR3 is built from 18 residues. Germline CDR1 and CDR2: SGDLS and YYNGEE. Deletions cut 0 bases from V and 4 bases from J, with 20 bases between. CDR3 region: CASSVDLSPGWAGNTIYF. CDR3 coding DNA: TGTGCCAGCAGCGTAGATCTGTCCCCGGGATGGGCGGGAAACACCATATATTTT.

V usage is TRBV19 and J usage is TRBJ1-1; 8 bases are shared with TRBD1. V gave up 6 bases and J gave up 5 bases; unmatched junction bases: 8. This CDR3 spans 14 amino acids. Germline V gene sequence: CDR1 LNHDA, CDR2 SQIVND (reference sequence). The CDR3 bases are TGTGCCAGTAGCCGCGACAGGGGTGTGACTGAAGCTTTCTTT. It yields the protein CASSRDRGVTEAFF.